This T cell receptor beta chain was obtained from a study of vaccination and CD4 T cells after COVID-19. In the study overall: Overlapping spike peptides served as the stimulus for the cells. These peptides came from SARS-CoV-2 and from the common cold coronaviruses HCoV-NL63, HCoV-OC43 and HCoV-229E.

CD4+ T cells that had been cultured provided DNA sequenced with the Oncomine TCR Beta short-read assay. Genomic DNA was drawn out of CD4+ T cells grown in culture. Each CDR3 protein gets one entry after TCRdb re-called the PCR reads with MiXCR. Of about 7,800 distinct CDR3 sequences in the sample, over 35% were seen once. Treatment of the sample: approximately 9-day PBMC culture with coronavirus spike peptide pools or control peptides (ViraFEST assay). Pre-COVID-19 pandemic sampling (2011-2018) yielded the unexposed donor's CD4+ T cells. Peptide-pool expansion of antigen-specific T cells preceded TCR sequencing in ViraFEST. In regard to this clonotype: Antigen unknown.

This CDR3 is built from 17 residues. Looked up from germline, CDR1 is MNHEY and CDR2 is SVGAGI. The V gene lost 4 bases and the J gene lost 6 bases, with 22 bases spanning the gap. This TCR was sampled from a human donor in good health. The sequencing sample was made of CD4+ T cells from blood, cultured in vitro. V usage is TRBV6-5 and J usage is TRBJ2-1, with D perhaps being TRBD1 or TRBD2 (5 bases each). CDR3: CASSSPRDLGVINEQFF. CDR3 DNA: TGTGCCAGCAGTTCTCCTAGGGACCTAGGGGTCATCAATGAGCAGTTCTTC.